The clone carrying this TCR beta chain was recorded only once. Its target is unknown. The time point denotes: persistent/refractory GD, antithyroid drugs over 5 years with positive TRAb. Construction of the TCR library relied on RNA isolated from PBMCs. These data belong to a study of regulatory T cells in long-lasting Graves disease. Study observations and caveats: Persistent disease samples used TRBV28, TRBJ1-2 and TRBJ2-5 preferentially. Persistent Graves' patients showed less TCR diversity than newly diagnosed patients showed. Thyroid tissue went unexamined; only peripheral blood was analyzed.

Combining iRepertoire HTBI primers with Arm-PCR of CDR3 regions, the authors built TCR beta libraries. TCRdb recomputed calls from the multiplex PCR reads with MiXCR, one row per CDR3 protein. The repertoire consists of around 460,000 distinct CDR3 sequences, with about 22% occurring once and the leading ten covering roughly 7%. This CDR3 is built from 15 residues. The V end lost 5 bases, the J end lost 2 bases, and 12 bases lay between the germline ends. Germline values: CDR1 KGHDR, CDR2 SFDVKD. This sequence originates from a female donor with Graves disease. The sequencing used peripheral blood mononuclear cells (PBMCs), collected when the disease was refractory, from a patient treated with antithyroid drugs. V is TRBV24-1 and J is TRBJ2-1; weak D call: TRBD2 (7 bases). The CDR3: CATSGGGAPYNEQFF. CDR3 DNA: TGTGCCACCAGTGGGGGGGGCGCGCCCTACAATGAGCAGTTCTTC.